This T cell receptor (beta chain) was found in a study of T cell changes during pregnancy in multiple sclerosis (dated by TCRdb to the late 2010s). About the study as a whole: Changes in the T cell repertoire over the course of pregnancy were examined in this study in women with multiple sclerosis.

Counted from cysteine to phenylalanine, this CDR3 has 14 amino acids. The DNA shown is the 42-base CDR3, in frame from base 1. Trimmed from V: 4 bases; trimmed from J: 7 bases; junction bases lacking a gene match: 5. Reading the germline V gene gives CDR1 ENHRY and CDR2 SYGVKD. The library was obtained by the immunoSEQ multiplex PCR assay. The immuneACCESS repertoire file appears here via TCRdb, limited to in-frame rearrangements. These files lack a portion of the clones; in checked studies, under half of the deficit traces to unresolved V genes, and the cause of the others is not known. The sample has 45,000 to 55,000 clones on record, approximately 90% of them singletons. Over 0.55% of the sample is in the top ten clones. Points on this clone: The antigen it recognizes is unknown. No clone much larger than this one lies a single base away; base qualities are absent.

This receptor chain uses TRBV10-3 and TRBJ1-4; TRBD1 aligns with 8 central bases. This sequence was found in a female donor with multiple sclerosis, enrolled in a pregnancy study. The sample was CD4+ T cells from peripheral blood mononuclear cells, taken after pregnancy. CDR3 region: CAISGGQAGEKLFF. In nucleotide form, the sequence is TGTGCCATCAGTGGGGGACAGGCCGGTGAAAAACTGTTTTTT.